The 28 T cell receptor beta chains reported below all come from one sample, sequenced in a study of metastatic and nonmetastatic thyroid tumors. Using MiXCR, TCRdb reanalyzed the PCR reads. The sample consists of about 5,800 clones, around a fifth of them appearing once. Thyroid surgery was performed in patients who had received no treatment beforehand. Sequenced sample: adjacent normal tissue. The receptor source for this set is a female donor with papillary thyroid cancer or a benign thyroid nodule (not recorded which). Some clones in this sample may be carry-over from other donors' samples.

Sample share makes this clone medium-sized (0.01 to 0.1%). The chain is built from TRBV28 and TRBJ1-6; D uncertain. The germline V gene encodes CDR1 MDHEN and CDR2 SYDVKM. V lost 8 bases, J lost 14 bases, and 7 bases lay in between. CDR3 length: 9 residues. The CDR3 DNA is TGTGCCAGCGGGATGACCCTCCACTTT. This encodes CASGMTLHF. Using reference TRBV28 and TRBJ1-6 for the parts outside the CDR3, the full variable domain is DVKVTQSSRYLVKRTGEKVFLECVQDMDHENMFWYRQDPGLGLRLIYFSYDVKMKEKGDIPEGYSVSREKKERFSLILESASTNQTSMYLCASGMTLHFGNGTRLTVT.

This clone is classed as medium-sized. The chain joins TRBV5-8 to TRBJ1-6; D uncertain. V lost 5 bases and J 0 bases, leaving 6 bases between the germline ends. The CDR3 is 14 amino acids. The germline V gene has CDR1 SGHTS and CDR2 YDEGEE. The CDR3, as DNA: TGTGCCAGCAGTATAATCTCCTATAATTCACCCCTCCACTTT. Amino acids: CASSIISYNSPLHF.

This clone was found a few times. V gene TRBV28 combines with J gene TRBJ2-7; no clear D gene. There are 14 residues in the CDR3. Per the germline V gene, CDR1 is MDHEN and CDR2 is SYDVKM. Trimming removed 1 base at V and 3 bases at J, with 10 bases between. The CDR3 DNA is TGTGCCAGCAGTTTATCCAGTCTCTTCTACGAGCAGTACTTC. Its protein is CASSLSSLFYEQYF.

This clone was counted many times. The chain is built from TRBV20-1 and TRBJ1-2; 7 bases line up with TRBD1. V was clipped by 4 bases and J by 10 bases; unmatched bases: 15. CDR3 size: 14 residues. Germline CDR1 and CDR2: DFQATT and SNEGSKA (reference sequence). Here the CDR3 reads CSAISYSGTVAYTF. The CDR3 nucleotides read TGCAGTGCTATATCGTACTCCGGGACAGTTGCCTACACCTTC.

In regard to this clone: Germline and junction disagree at one end, which may indicate a read error. The CDR3 loop reads CAISQDGAFRAFF. The DNA for the CDR3 is TGTGCCATCAGCCAAGATGGGGCCTTTCGAGCTTTCTTT. The rearrangement links TRBV3-1 to TRBJ1-1, with a weak D call TRBD1 (5 bases). The CDR3 runs 13 residues. Looked up from germline, CDR1 is LGHDT and CDR2 is YNNKEL (reference sequence).

This clone was recorded a few times. V usage is TRBV27 and J usage is TRBJ2-7, with a tentative D call TRBD2 (7 bases). The CDR3 spans 16 residues. Germline-derived CDR1 and CDR2 are MNHEY and SMNVEV (reference sequence). The V and J ends lost 5 bases and 2 bases respectively, with 19 bases between them. CDR3 sequence (DNA): TGTGCCAGCAGTGCCTCGGGGGCGGGGGTAACCTACGAGCAGTACTTC. It yields the protein CASSASGAGVTYEQYF.

V usage is TRBV11-2 and J usage is TRBJ1-1; possible D gene TRBD1, 6 bases. V was shortened by 5 bases and J by 4 bases, with 11 bases between the two germline ends. The CDR3 is 13 amino acids. The V gene's germline CDR1 is SGHAT and CDR2 FQNNGV. The CDR3 sequence: CASSLYRVTEAFF. CDR3 in DNA: TGTGCCAGCAGCCTTTACAGGGTCACTGAAGCTTTCTTT.

The chain employs TRBV7-3 and TRBJ2-2; 10 bases fit TRBD1. CDR3 length: 18 amino acids. V was pared by 5 bases and J by 3 bases, with 12 bases of the junction left unmatched. The germline gives CDR1 SGHTA, CDR2 FQGTGA. CDR3 in amino acids: CASSTHPGTGVDTGELFF. The CDR3 region has the DNA TGTGCCAGCAGCACACACCCCGGGACAGGGGTAGACACCGGGGAGCTGTTTTTT.

A word on this clone: A read error may be the cause here, since a much bigger clone is one base away. The chain couples TRBV9 to TRBJ2-4; 7 bases line up with TRBD2. The V gene's germline CDR1 is SGDLS and CDR2 YYNGEE. Trimming removed 3 bases from V and 3 bases from J; junction bases left unmatched: 9. There are 16 residues in the CDR3. This CDR3 is CASSEGAGLDKNIQYF. The CDR3 DNA sequence: TGTGCCAGCAGCGAGGGAGCGGGGCTAGACAAAAACATTCAGTACTTC.

The chain employs TRBV2 and TRBJ2-7; D is unclear. The CDR3 has 14 amino acids. V gave up 8 bases and J gave up 0 bases, with 14 bases separating them. The germline V gene has CDR1 SNHLY and CDR2 FYNNEI. CDR3 protein: CASSRPVDSYEQYF. The CDR3 DNA sequence: TGTGCCAGCTCCCGACCGGTGGACTCCTACGAGCAGTACTTC.

By frequency in the sample, this clone is medium-sized (0.01 to 0.1%). This chain links TRBV12-3 or TRBV12-4 with TRBJ2-3; 9 bases agree with TRBD2. The V gene end was trimmed by 3 bases and the J gene end by 2 bases; junction bases not matched to a gene: 15. The CDR3 consists of 19 residues. DNA for the CDR3: TGTGCCAGCAGTTTCGGCTTTAGCGGGAGAATGGGGGTCACAGATACGCAGTATTTT. Protein: CASSFGFSGRMGVTDTQYF.

This clone appeared many times. The chain has TRBV5-1 and TRBJ2-5, with D possibly matching TRBD2 (7 bases). Trimming removed 0 bases from V and 4 bases from J, with 13 bases in between. The germline CDR1 and CDR2 sequences are SGHRS and YFSETQ. This CDR3 comprises 15 residues. CDR3 nucleotide sequence: TGCGCCAGCAGCTTGGCGGGGGGCGAAGGAGAGACCCAGTACTTC. Translated: CASSLAGGEGETQYF.

This clone qualifies as medium-sized (0.01 to 0.1%). The V call is TRBV11-2, the J call TRBJ2-3; 12 bases are a match to TRBD2. CDR1 and CDR2 from the germline V gene are SGHAT and FQNNGV. This CDR3 has 18 residues. The V gene end was trimmed by 0 bases and the J gene end by 4 bases; junction bases not matched to a gene: 8. The CDR3 protein is CASSLEASGGGVADTQYF. The CDR3 DNA sequence: TGTGCCAGCAGCTTAGAAGCTAGCGGGGGGGGAGTCGCAGATACGCAGTATTTT.

By its share, this clone is medium-sized (0.01 to 0.1%). The V and J genes are TRBV20-1 and TRBJ1-5, with a possible D match to TRBD1 (5 bases). The germline gives CDR1 DFQATT, CDR2 SNEGSKA (reference sequence). Trimming left V 3 bases short and J 1 base short, with 7 bases between. This CDR3 is built from 13 residues. The CDR3 here is CSASRVSNQPQHF. The CDR3 DNA reads TGCAGTGCTAGCAGGGTCAGCAATCAGCCCCAGCATTTT.

This clone was picked up many times. A much larger clone is a single base away; this may be a read error. At the DNA level, this CDR3 is encoded by other sequences in the same sample as well. This chain uses TRBV10-3 with TRBJ1-1; D is perhaps TRBD1 (6 bases). The germline V gene has CDR1 ENHRY and CDR2 SYGVKD. Trimming took off 0 bases at V and 5 bases at J, with 16 bases between the two ends. The CDR3 length is 16 residues. CDR3: CAISESNLGQKTEAFF. CDR3 coding DNA: TGTGCCATCAGTGAGTCGAACCTAGGACAGAAGACTGAAGCTTTCTTT.

V usage is TRBV4-1 and J usage is TRBJ1-4; a weak D match, TRBD1 (5 bases). The germline V and J ends were trimmed by 4 bases and 8 bases, with 14 bases remaining between them. CDR3 size: 14 residues. CDR1 and CDR2 from the germline V gene are MGHRA and YSYEKL. This chain's CDR3 is CASSLGHPGEKLFF. The DNA of the CDR3 is TGCGCCAGCAGCCTAGGACACCCAGGGGAAAAACTGTTTTTT.

This sequence joins TRBV7-2 and TRBJ1-5; D is perhaps TRBD1 (5 bases). Per germline, CDR1 SGHTA and CDR2 FQGNSA. The CDR3 consists of 14 residues. With 3 bases removed from V and 3 bases from J, the gap between germline ends came to 9 bases. The CDR3: CASSFSGINQPQHF. The DNA for the CDR3 is TGTGCCAGCAGCTTTTCAGGGATCAATCAGCCCCAGCATTTT.

This clone has a count of ten or more. The chain uses TRBV7-9 and TRBJ1-5, with D perhaps TRBD1 (5 bases). This CDR3 comprises 15 residues. Trimming removed 4 bases at V and 3 bases at J, with 13 bases between. The V gene's germline CDR1 is SEHNR and CDR2 FQNEAQ (reference sequence). The CDR3 region is CASSSGRVVNQPQHF. The CDR3 DNA reads TGTGCCAGCAGCTCGGGCAGGGTTGTCAATCAGCCCCAGCATTTT.

By frequency in the sample, this clone is medium-sized. The chain is built from TRBV11-3 and TRBJ2-7, with D perhaps matching TRBD2 (7 bases). This CDR3 has 15 residues. Germline V gene lookup returns CDR1 SGHNT and CDR2 YENEEA. V lost 1 base and J 7 bases, leaving 17 bases between the germline ends. DNA for the CDR3: TGTGCCAGCAGCTTAGCGTCGGGGGGCGCGGGTGAGCAGTACTTC. This codes for CASSLASGGAGEQYF. Drawing the rest from reference TRBV11-3 and TRBJ2-7, the complete variable domain is EAGVVQSPRYKIIEKKQPVAFWCNPISGHNTLYWYLQNLGQGPELLIRYENEEAVDDSQLPKDRFSAERLKGVDSTLKIQPAELGDSAVYLCASSLASGGAGEQYFGPGTRLTVT.

The count of this clone is one. This chain links TRBV20-1 with TRBJ1-5; 8 nucleotides match TRBD1. With 0 bases clipped from V and 5 bases from J, the junction kept 0 bases outside the gene matches. CDR3 length equals 13 residues. From germline, CDR1 is DFQATT and CDR2 SNEGSKA (reference sequence). CDR3: CSAREDRDQPQHF. In DNA form, the CDR3 reads TGCAGTGCTAGAGAGGACAGGGATCAGCCCCAGCATTTT.

This clone has at least ten counts. The gene calls are TRBV4-1 and TRBJ2-7, with 9 bases aligning to TRBD1. The CDR3 runs to 18 residues. Per the germline V gene, CDR1 is MGHRA and CDR2 is YSYEKL. V gave up 0 bases and J gave up 3 bases; unmatched junction bases: 12. The DNA for the CDR3 is TGCGCCAGCAGCCAAGATCAGCACACAGGGGGCGATTACTACGAGCAGTACTTC. It specifies CASSQDQHTGGDYYEQYF.

By sample fraction, this clone is medium-sized. The J gene is TRBJ2-1, the V gene TRBV3-1, with D hard to call. CDR3 length equals 11 residues. Germline V gene sequence: CDR1 LGHDT, CDR2 YNNKEL (reference sequence). With 7 bases removed from V and 5 bases from J, the gap between germline ends came to 6 bases. The DNA for the CDR3 is TGTGCCAGCACCACAAACAATGAGCAGTTCTTC. Encoded protein: CASTTNNEQFF.

This CDR3 is CASSYSLTGELFF. CDR3 coding DNA: TGTGCCAGCAGTTACTCCCTCACCGGGGAGCTGTTTTTT. The chain employs TRBV6-5 and TRBJ2-2; unclear D gene. Trimming left V 0 bases short and J 4 bases short, with 3 bases between. Germline V gene data show CDR1 as MNHEY and CDR2 as SVGAGI. The CDR3 spans 13 residues.

This clone was detected ten times or more. Being one base from a much bigger clone, this may be a read error. This rearrangement joins TRBV2 to TRBJ2-1, with TRBD1 matching over 9 bases. The CDR3 has 12 residues. Germline V gene lookup returns CDR1 SNHLY and CDR2 FYNNEI. In DNA form, the CDR3 reads TGTGCCAGTGGGACAGGGCAAGATGAGCAGCTCTTC. Its protein product is CASGTGQDEQLF.

The J gene is TRBJ2-5, the V gene TRBV7-9; D possibly corresponds to TRBD1 (6 bases). There are 13 residues in the CDR3. In germline, CDR1 is SEHNR, CDR2 FQNEAQ (reference sequence). V lost 8 bases, J lost 5 bases, and 15 bases lay in between. The DNA of the CDR3 is TGTGCCAGCCTCCCTGGGGGCGGTGAGACCCAGTACTTC. It yields the protein CASLPGGGETQYF. Supplemented by reference TRBV7-9 and TRBJ2-5, the full variable domain reads DTGVSQNPRHKITKRGQNVTFRCDPISEHNRLYWYRQTLGQGPEFLTYFQNEAQLEKSRLLSDRFSAERPKGSFSTLEIQRTEQGDSAMYLCASLPGGGETQYFGPGTRLLVL.

The chain recombines TRBV6-1 with TRBJ1-5, with D perhaps TRBD1 (6 bases). The CDR3 totals 17 residues. The germline V gene encodes CDR1 MNHNS and CDR2 SASEGT. The V end was cut by 6 bases, the J end by 0 bases, with 18 bases between. This CDR3 is CASRQGIFLLSNQPQHF. The CDR3 DNA is TGTGCCAGCAGACAGGGTATCTTTCTCCTTAGCAATCAGCCCCAGCATTTT.

This clone was detected only a few times. The rearrangement joins TRBV6-1 to TRBJ1-2; D might be TRBD1 (5 bases). Germline-derived CDR1 and CDR2 are MNHNS and SASEGT. Trimming shortened V by 7 bases and J by 7 bases, and 22 bases separated the two germline ends. The CDR3 runs 15 residues. CDR3 sequence: CASITTTVGSGGYTF. The CDR3 bases are TGTGCCAGCATCACGACGACAGTGGGGTCAGGTGGCTACACCTTC.

In this sample, this clone is medium-sized. The rearrangement uses TRBV24-1 and TRBJ1-2; D uncertain. Trimming pared 11 bases from V and 3 bases from J, leaving 6 bases between. The CDR3 spans 10 residues. From germline, CDR1 is KGHDR and CDR2 SFDVKD. For the CDR3, the DNA is TGTGCCATGAAGGACTATGGCTACACCTTC. This encodes CAMKDYGYTF.